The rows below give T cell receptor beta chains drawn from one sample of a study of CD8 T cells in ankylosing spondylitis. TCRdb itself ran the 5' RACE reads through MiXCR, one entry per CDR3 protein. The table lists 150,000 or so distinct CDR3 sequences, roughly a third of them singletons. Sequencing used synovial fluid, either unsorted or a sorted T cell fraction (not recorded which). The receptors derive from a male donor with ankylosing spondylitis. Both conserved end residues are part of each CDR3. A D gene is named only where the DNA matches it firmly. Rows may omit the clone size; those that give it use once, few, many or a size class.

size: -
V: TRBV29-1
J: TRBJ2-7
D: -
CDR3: CSAGQTGYEQYF
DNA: TGCAGCGCCGGACAAACAGGTTACGAGCAGTACTTC

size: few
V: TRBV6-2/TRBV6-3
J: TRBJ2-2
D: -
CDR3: CASSRGGTNNRELFF
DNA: TGTGCCAGCAGTCGCGGAGGGACCAATAACAGAGAGCTGTTTTTT

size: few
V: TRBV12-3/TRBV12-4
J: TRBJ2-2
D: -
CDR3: CASSGNENGELFF
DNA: TGTGCCAGCAGTGGGAATGAGAACGGGGAGCTGTTTTTT

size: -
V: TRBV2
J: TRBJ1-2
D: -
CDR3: CASKTSTGFYGYTF
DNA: TGTGCCAGCAAAACATCTACAGGGTTCTATGGCTACACCTTC

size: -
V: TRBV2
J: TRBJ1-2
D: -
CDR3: CASRGSGVIYGYTF
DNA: TGTGCCAGCAGGGGTAGCGGGGTGATCTATGGCTACACCTTC

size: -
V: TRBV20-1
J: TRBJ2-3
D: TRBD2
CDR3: CSALRPSGNTDTQYF
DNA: TGCAGTGCCTTGCGTCCTAGCGGGAACACAGATACGCAGTATTTT

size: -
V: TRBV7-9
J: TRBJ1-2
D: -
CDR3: CASIPSGNYGYTF
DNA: TGTGCCAGCATTCCCAGCGGGAACTATGGCTACACCTTC

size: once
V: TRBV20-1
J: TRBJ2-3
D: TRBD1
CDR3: CSARDRGRDTQYF
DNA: TGCAGTGCTAGAGACAGGGGGCGCGATACGCAGTATTTT

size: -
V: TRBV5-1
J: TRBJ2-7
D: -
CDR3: CASSLGPSRSEQYF
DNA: TGCGCCAGCAGCTTGGGTCCTAGTAGGAGTGAGCAGTACTTC

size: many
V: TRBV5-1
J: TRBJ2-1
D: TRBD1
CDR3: CASSLEGGNYNEQFF
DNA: TGCGCCAGCAGCTTGGAAGGGGGCAACTACAATGAGCAGTTCTTC

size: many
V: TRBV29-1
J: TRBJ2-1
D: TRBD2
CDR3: CSALRLAGSVVDEQFF
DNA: TGCAGCGCCCTACGACTAGCGGGTAGTGTCGTGGATGAGCAGTTCTTC

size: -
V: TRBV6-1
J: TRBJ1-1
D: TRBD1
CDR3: CASNTWDRVSNTEAFF
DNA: TGTGCCAGCAATACCTGGGACAGGGTCTCTAACACTGAAGCTTTCTTT

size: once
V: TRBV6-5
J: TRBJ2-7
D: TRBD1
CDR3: CASSYSRTGQGIYEQYF
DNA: TGTGCCAGCAGTTACTCCCGTACGGGACAGGGGATCTACGAGCAGTACTTC

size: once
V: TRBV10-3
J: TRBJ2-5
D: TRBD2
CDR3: CATATSGGQETQYF
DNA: TGTGCCACCGCGACTAGCGGGGGTCAAGAGACCCAGTACTTC

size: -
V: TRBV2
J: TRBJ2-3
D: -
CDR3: CATRLTSRTDTQYF
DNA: TGTGCCACCAGACTTACCTCCCGCACAGATACGCAGTATTTT